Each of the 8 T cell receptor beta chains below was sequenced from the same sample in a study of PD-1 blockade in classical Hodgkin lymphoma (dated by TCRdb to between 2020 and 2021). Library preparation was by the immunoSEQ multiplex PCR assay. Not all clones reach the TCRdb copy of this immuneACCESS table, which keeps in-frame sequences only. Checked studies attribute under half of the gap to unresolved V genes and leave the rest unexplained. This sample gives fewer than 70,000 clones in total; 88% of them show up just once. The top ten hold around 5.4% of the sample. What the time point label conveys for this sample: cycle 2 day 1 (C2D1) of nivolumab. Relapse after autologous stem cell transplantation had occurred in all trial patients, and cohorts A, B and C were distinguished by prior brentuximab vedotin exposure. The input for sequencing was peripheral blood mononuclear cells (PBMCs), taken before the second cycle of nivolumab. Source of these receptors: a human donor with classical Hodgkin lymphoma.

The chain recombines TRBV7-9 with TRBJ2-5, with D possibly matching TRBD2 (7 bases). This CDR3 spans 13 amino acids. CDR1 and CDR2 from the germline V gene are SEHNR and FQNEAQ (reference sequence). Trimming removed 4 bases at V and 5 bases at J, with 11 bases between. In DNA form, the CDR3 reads TGTGCCAGCAGCTCCGGGGGGCGTGAGACCCAGTACTTC. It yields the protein CASSSGGRETQYF.

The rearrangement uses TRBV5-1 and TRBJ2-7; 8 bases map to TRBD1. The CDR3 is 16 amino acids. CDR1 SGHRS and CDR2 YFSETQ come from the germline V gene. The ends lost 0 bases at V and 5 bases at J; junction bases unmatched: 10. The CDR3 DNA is TGCGCCAGCAGCTTGGCCGACAGGGGATCAGTTAACGAGCAGTACTTC. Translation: CASSLADRGSVNEQYF.

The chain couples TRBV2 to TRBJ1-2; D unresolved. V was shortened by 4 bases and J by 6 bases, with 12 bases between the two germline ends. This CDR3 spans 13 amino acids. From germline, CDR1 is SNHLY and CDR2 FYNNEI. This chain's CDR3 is CASSADKGHGYTF. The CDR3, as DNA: TGTGCCAGCAGTGCAGACAAAGGACATGGCTACACCTTC.

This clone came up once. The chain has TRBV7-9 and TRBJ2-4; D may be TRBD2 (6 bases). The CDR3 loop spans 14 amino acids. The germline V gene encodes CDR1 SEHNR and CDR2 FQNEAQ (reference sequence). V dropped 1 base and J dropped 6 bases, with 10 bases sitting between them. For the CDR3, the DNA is TGTGCCAGCAGCTTAGTGGGGGGTGCAAACATTCAGTACTTC. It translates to CASSLVGGANIQYF.

The CDR3 region is CASRGAGANTGELFF. The CDR3 DNA follows: TGTGCCAGCAGGGGAGCGGGGGCGAACACCGGGGAGCTGTTTTTT. J is TRBJ2-2 and V is TRBV28, with TRBD2 matching over 8 bases. CDR1 and CDR2 from the germline V gene are MDHEN and SYDVKM. Trimming removed 6 bases from V and 0 bases from J; junction bases left unmatched: 3. This CDR3 region has 15 residues.

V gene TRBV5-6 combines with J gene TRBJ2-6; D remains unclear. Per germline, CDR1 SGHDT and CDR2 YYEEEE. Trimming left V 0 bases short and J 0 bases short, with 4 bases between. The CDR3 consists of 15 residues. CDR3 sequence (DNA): TGTGCCAGCAGCTTGGTGGGCTCTGGGGCCAACGTCCTGACTTTC. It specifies CASSLVGSGANVLTF. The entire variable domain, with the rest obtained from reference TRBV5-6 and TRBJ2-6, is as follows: DAGVTQSPTHLIKTRGQQVTLRCSPKSGHDTVSWYQQALGQGPQFIFQYYEEEERQRGNFPDRFSGHQFPNYSSELNVNALLLGDSALYLCASSLVGSGANVLTFGAGSRLTVL.

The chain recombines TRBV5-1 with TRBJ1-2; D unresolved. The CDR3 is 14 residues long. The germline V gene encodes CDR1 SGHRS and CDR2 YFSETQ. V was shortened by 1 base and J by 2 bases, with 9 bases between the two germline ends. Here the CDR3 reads CASSLFTLNYGYTF. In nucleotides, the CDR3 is TGCGCCAGCAGCTTGTTTACCCTAAACTATGGCTACACCTTC.

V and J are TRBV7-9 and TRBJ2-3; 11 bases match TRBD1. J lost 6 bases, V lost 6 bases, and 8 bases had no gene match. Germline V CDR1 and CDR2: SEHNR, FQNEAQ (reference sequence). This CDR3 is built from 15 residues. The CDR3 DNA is TGTGCCAGCAGGAAAGGACAGGGGGCTTCTGATACGCAGTATTTT. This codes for CASRKGQGASDTQYF. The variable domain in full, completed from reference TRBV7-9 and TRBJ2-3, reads DTGVSQNPRHKITKRGQNVTFRCDPISEHNRLYWYRQTLGQGPEFLTYFQNEAQLEKSRLLSDRFSAERPKGSFSTLEIQRTEQGDSAMYLCASRKGQGASDTQYFGPGTRLTVL.